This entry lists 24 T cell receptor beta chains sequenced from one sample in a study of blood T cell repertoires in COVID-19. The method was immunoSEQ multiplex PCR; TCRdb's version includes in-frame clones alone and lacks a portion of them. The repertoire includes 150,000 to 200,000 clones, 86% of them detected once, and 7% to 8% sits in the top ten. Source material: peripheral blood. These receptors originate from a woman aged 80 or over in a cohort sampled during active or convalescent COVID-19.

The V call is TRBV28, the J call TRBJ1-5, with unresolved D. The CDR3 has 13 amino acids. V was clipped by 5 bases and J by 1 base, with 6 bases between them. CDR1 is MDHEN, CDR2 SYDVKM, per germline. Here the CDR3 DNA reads TGTGCCAGCAGTCCTAACAGCAATCAGCCCCAGCATTTT. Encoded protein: CASSPNSNQPQHF. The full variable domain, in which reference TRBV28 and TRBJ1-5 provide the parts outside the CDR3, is DVKVTQSSRYLVKRTGEKVFLECVQDMDHENMFWYRQDPGLGLRLIYFSYDVKMKEKGDIPEGYSVSREKKERFSLILESASTNQTSMYLCASSPNSNQPQHFGDGTRLSIL.

CDR3 nucleotide sequence: TGTGCCAGCAGCATCGGGACTAGCGGGGCCGACAATGAGCAGTTCTTC. It specifies CASSIGTSGADNEQFF. The genes are TRBV9 and TRBJ2-1; 13 positions match TRBD2. Germline trimming cut 4 bases from V and 5 bases from J; bases unmatched to any gene: 6. The CDR3 sequence is 16 residues long. The V gene's germline CDR1 is SGDLS and CDR2 YYNGEE.

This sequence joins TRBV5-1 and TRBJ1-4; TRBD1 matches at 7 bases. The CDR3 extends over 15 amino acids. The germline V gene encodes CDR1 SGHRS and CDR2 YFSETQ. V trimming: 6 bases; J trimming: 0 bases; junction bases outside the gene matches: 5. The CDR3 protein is CASTPGQATNEKLFF. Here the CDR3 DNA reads TGCGCCAGCACCCCCGGACAGGCAACTAATGAAAAACTGTTTTTT.

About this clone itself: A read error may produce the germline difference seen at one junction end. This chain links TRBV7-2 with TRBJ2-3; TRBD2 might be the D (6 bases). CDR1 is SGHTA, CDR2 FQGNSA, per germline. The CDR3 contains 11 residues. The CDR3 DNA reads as TGTGCCAGCAGCTTTCCCGGGACTTTGAATTTT. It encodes CASSFPGTLNF.

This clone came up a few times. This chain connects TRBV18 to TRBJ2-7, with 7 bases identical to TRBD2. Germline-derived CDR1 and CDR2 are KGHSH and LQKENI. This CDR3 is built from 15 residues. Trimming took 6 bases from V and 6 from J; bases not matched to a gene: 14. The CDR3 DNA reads TGTGCCAGCTCCCCCGCTGGGGACTATACCCCCGAGCAGTACTTC. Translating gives CASSPAGDYTPEQYF.

This CDR3 is CASSVGGLGTEAFF. CDR3 DNA sequence: TGTGCCAGCAGCGTGGGAGGGCTGGGGACTGAAGCTTTCTTT. The V gene is TRBV9, the J gene TRBJ1-1; D ambiguous. Per germline, CDR1 SGDLS and CDR2 YYNGEE. The V end was cut by 2 bases, the J end by 5 bases, with 13 bases between. CDR3 size: 14 residues. Combining the CDR3 with reference TRBV9 and TRBJ1-1 gives the whole variable domain DSGVTQTPKHLITATGQRVTLRCSPRSGDLSVYWYQQSLDQGLQFLIQYYNGEERAKGNILERFSAQQFPDLHSELNLSSLELGDSALYFCASSVGGLGTEAFFGQGTRLTVV.

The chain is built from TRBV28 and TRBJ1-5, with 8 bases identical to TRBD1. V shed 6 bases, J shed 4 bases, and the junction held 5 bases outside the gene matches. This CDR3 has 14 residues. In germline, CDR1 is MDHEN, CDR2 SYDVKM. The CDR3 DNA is TGTGCCAGCAGCTCCGGACAGGGTAATCAGCCCCAGCATTTT. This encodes CASSSGQGNQPQHF. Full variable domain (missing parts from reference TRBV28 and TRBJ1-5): DVKVTQSSRYLVKRTGEKVFLECVQDMDHENMFWYRQDPGLGLRLIYFSYDVKMKEKGDIPEGYSVSREKKERFSLILESASTNQTSMYLCASSSGQGNQPQHFGDGTRLSIL.

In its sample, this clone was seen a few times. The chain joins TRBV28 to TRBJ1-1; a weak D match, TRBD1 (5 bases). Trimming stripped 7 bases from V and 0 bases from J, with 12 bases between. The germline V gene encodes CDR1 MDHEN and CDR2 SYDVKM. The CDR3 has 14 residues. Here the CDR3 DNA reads TGTGCCAGCAATCTACAGGAGCTGAACACTGAAGCTTTCTTT. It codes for CASNLQELNTEAFF.

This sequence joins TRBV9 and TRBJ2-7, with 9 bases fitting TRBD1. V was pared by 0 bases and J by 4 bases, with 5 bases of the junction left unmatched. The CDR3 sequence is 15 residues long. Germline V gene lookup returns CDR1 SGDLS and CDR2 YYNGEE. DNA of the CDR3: TGTGCCAGCAGCGTAGAAGGGACAGGGTGGTACGAGCAGTACTTC. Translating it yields CASSVEGTGWYEQYF. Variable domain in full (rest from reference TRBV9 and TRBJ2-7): DSGVTQTPKHLITATGQRVTLRCSPRSGDLSVYWYQQSLDQGLQFLIQYYNGEERAKGNILERFSAQQFPDLHSELNLSSLELGDSALYFCASSVEGTGWYEQYFGPGTRLTVT.

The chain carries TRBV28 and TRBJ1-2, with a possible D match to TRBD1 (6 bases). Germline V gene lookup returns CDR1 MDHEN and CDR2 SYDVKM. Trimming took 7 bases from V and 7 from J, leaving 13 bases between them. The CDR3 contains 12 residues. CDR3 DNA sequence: TGTGCCAGCAACTTGAACAGGGTTGGCTACACCTTC. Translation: CASNLNRVGYTF.

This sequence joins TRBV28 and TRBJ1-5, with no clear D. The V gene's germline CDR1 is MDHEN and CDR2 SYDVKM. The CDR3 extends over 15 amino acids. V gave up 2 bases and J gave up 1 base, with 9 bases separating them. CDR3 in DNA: TGTGCCAGCAGTTTAGTCATTCTAAGCAATCAGCCCCAGCATTTT. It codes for CASSLVILSNQPQHF.

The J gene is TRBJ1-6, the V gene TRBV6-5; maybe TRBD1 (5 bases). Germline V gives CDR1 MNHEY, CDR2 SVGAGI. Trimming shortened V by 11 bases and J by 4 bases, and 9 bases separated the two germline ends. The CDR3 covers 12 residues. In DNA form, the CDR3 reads TGTGCCGCGGCAGGGTATAATTCACCCCTCCACTTT. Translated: CAAAGYNSPLHF.

CDR3 loop: CASSLSPAREETQYF. The DNA for the CDR3 is TGTGCCAGCAGCTTATCACCAGCGCGGGAAGAGACCCAGTACTTC. V and J are TRBV11-2 and TRBJ2-5, with a tentative D call TRBD2 (5 bases). The CDR3 sequence is 15 residues long. Germline CDR1 reads SGHAT; CDR2 reads FQNNGV. Trimming stripped 2 bases from V and 3 bases from J, with 13 bases between. The full variable domain, in which reference TRBV11-2 and TRBJ2-5 provide the parts outside the CDR3, is EAGVAQSPRYKIIEKRQSVAFWCNPISGHATLYWYQQILGQGPKLLIQFQNNGVVDDSQLPKDRFSAERLKGVDSTLKIQPAKLEDSAVYLCASSLSPAREETQYFGPGTRLLVL.

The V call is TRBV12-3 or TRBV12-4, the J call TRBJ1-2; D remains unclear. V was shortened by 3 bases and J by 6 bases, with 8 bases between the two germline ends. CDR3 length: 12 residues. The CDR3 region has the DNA TGTGCCAGCAGTTTCCCAGGCGATGGCTACACCTTC. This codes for CASSFPGDGYTF.

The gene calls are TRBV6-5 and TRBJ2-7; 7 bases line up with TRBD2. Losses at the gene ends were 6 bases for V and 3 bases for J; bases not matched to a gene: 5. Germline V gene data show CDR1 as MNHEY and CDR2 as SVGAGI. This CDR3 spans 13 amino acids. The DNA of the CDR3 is TGTGCCAGCAGGCCGGGGAGGGGCTACGAGCAGTACGTC. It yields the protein CASRPGRGYEQYV.

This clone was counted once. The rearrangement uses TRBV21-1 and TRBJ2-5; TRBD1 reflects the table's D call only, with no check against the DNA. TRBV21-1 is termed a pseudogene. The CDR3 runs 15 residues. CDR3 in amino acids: CASAAFQGHQETQYF. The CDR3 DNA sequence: TGTGCCAGCGCAGCCTTCCAGGGGCACCAAGAGACCCAGTACTTC.

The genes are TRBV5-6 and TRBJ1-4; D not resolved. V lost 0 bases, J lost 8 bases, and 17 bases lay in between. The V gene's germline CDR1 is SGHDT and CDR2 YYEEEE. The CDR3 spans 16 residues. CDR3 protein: CASSLAIEYRTEKLFF. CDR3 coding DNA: TGTGCCAGCAGCTTGGCCATTGAGTATCGAACCGAAAAACTGTTTTTT.

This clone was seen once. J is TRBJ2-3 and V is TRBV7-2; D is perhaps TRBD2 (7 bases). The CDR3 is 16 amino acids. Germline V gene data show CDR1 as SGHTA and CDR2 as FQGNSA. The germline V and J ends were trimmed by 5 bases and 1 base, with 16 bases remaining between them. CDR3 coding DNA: TGTGCCAGCAGCCCTGGGGGGGCGGGGGGCACAGATACGCAGTATTTT. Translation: CASSPGGAGGTDTQYF.

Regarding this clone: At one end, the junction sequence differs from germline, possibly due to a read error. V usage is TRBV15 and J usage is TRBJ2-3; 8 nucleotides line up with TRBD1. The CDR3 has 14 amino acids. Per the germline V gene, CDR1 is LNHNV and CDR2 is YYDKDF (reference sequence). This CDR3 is CATSGDRGRDTQYF. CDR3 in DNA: TGTGCCACCAGCGGAGACAGGGGCAGGGATACGCAGTATTTT.

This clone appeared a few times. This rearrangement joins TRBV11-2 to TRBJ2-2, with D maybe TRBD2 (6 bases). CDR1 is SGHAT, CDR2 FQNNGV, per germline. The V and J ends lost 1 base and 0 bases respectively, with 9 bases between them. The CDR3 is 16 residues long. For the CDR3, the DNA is TGTGCCAGCAGCTTAGGAGGACTATCGAACACCGGGGAGCTGTTTTTT. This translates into CASSLGGLSNTGELFF.

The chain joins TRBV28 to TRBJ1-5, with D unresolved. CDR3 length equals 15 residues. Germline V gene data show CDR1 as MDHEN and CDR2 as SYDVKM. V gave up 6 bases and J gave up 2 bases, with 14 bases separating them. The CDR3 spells CASSYAGIGNQPQHF. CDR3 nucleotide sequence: TGTGCCAGCAGCTATGCGGGTATCGGCAATCAGCCCCAGCATTTT.

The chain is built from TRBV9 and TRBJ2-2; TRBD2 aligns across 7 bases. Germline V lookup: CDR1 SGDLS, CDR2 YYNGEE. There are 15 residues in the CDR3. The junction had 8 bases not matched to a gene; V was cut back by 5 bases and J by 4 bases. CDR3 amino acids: CASRSGGSATGELFF. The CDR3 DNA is TGTGCCAGCAGATCCGGGGGGTCGGCCACCGGGGAGCTGTTTTTT. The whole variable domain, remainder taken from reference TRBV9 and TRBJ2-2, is DSGVTQTPKHLITATGQRVTLRCSPRSGDLSVYWYQQSLDQGLQFLIQYYNGEERAKGNILERFSAQQFPDLHSELNLSSLELGDSALYFCASRSGGSATGELFFGEGSRLTVL.

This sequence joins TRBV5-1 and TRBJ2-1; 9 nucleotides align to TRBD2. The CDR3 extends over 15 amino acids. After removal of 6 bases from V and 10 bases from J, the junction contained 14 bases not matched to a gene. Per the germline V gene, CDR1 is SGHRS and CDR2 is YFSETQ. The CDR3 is CASIGVAGELGEQFF. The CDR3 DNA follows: TGCGCCAGCATCGGTGTAGCGGGAGAGCTCGGGGAGCAGTTCTTC.

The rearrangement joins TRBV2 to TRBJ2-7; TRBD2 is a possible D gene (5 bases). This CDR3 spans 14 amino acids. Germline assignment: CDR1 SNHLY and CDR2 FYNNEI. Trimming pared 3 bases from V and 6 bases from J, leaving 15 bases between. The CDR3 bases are TGTGCCAGCAGTGACCCGGGAACCACGGGCGAGCAGTACTTC. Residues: CASSDPGTTGEQYF.